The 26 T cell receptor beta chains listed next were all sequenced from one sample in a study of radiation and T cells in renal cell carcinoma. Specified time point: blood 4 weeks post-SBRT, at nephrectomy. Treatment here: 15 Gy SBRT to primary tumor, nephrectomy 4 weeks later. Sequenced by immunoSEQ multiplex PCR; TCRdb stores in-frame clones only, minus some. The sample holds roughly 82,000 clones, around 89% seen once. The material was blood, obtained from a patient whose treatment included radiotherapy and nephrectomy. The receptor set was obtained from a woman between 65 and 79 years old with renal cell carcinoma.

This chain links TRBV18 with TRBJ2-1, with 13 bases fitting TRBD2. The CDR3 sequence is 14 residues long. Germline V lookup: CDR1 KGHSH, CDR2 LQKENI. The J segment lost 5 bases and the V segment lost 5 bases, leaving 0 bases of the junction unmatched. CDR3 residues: CASSGTSGDNEQFF. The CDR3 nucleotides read TGTGCCAGCTCAGGGACTAGCGGGGACAATGAGCAGTTCTTC.

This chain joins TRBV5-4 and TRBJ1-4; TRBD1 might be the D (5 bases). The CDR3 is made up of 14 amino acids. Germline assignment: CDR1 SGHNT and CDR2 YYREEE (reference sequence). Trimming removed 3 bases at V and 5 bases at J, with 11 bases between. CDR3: CASSSDSQNEKLFF. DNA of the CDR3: TGTGCCAGCAGCTCCGACAGCCAAAATGAAAAACTGTTTTTT.

CDR3 nucleotides: TGTGCCAGCAGTCTCCCCTCGGACGGTCTTTACGGCTACACCTTC. Residues: CASSLPSDGLYGYTF. V is TRBV28 and J is TRBJ1-2; D is ambiguous. V was trimmed by 5 bases and J by 8 bases, leaving 21 bases between them. There are 15 residues in the CDR3. CDR1 and CDR2 from the germline V gene are MDHEN and SYDVKM.

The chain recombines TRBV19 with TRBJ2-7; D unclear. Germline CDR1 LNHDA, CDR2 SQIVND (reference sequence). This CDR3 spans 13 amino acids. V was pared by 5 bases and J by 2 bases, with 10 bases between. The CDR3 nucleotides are TGTGCCAGTAGTTTCACCAGTACCTACGAGCAGTACTTC. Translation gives CASSFTSTYEQYF. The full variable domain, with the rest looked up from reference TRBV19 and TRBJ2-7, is DGGITQSPKYLFRKEGQNVTLSCEQNLNHDAMYWYRQDPGQGLRLIYYSQIVNDFQKGDIAEGYSVSREKKESFPLTVTSAQKNPTAFYLCASSFTSTYEQYFGPGTRLTVT.

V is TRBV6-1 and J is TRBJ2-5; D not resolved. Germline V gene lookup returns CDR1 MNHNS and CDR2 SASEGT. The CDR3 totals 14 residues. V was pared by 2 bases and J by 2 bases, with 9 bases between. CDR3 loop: CASSESRPQETQYF. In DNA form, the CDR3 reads TGTGCCAGCAGTGAATCTAGACCGCAAGAGACCCAGTACTTC.

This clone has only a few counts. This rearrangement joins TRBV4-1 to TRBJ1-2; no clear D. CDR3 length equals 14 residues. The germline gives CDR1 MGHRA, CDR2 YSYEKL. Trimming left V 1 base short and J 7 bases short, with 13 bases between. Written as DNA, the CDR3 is TGCGCCAGCAGCCAAGTTAGGCTTCGAACTGGCTACACCTTC. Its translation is CASSQVRLRTGYTF.

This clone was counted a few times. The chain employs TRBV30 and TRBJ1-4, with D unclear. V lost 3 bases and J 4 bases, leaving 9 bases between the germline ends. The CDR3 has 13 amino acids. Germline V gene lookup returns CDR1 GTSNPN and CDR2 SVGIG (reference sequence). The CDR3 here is CAWRRGNNEKLFF. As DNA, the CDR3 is TGTGCCTGGAGAAGAGGGAATAATGAAAAACTGTTTTTT.

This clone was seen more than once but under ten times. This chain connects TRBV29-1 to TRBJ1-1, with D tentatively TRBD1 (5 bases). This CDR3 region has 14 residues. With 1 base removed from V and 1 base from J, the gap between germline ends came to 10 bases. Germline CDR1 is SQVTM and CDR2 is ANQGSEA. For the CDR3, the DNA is TGCAGCGTTGAAGCGGGCAGGGCGAACACTGAAGCTTTCTTT. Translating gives CSVEAGRANTEAFF.

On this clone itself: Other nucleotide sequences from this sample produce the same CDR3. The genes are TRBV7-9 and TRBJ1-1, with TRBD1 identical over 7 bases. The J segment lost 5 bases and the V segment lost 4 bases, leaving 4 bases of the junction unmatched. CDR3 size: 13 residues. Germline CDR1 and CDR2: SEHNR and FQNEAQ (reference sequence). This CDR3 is CASSSSGGTEAFF. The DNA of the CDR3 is TGTGCCAGCAGCTCCTCAGGGGGAACTGAAGCTTTCTTT. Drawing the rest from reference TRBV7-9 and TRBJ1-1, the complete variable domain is DTGVSQNPRHKITKRGQNVTFRCDPISEHNRLYWYRQTLGQGPEFLTYFQNEAQLEKSRLLSDRFSAERPKGSFSTLEIQRTEQGDSAMYLCASSSSGGTEAFFGQGTRLTVV.

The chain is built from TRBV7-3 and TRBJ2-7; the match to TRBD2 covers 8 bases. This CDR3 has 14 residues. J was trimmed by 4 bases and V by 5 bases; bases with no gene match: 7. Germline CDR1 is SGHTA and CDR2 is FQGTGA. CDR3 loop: CASSPRGGAYEQYF. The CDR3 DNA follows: TGTGCCAGCAGCCCCCGGGGGGGCGCGTACGAGCAGTACTTC.

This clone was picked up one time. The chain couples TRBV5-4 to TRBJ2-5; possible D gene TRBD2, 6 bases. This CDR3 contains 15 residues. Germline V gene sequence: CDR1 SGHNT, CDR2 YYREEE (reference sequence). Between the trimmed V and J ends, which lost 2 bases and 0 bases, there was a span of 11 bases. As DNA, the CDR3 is TGTGCCAGCAGCTTTATCGGAGGGGACCAAGAGACCCAGTACTTC. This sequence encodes CASSFIGGDQETQYF.

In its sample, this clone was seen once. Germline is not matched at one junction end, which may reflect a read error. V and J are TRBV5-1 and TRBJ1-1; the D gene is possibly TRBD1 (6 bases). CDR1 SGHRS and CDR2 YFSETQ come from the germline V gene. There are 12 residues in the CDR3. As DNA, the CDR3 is TGTGCCAGCAGCCCACCCCGAGGGGGAGCTTTCTTT. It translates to CASSPPRGGAFF.

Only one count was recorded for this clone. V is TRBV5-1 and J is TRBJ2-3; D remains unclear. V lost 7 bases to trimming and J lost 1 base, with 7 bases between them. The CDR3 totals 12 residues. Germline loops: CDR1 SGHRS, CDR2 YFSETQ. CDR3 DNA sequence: TGCGCCAGCTATACAGGCACAGATACGCAGTATTTT. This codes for CASYTGTDTQYF. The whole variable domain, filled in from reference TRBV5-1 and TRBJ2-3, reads KAGVTQTPRYLIKTRGQQVTLSCSPISGHRSVSWYQQTPGQGLQFLFEYFSETQRNKGNFPGRFSGRQFSNSRSEMNVSTLELGDSALYLCASYTGTDTQYFGPGTRLTVL.

This chain's CDR3 is CRAYGYTF. The CDR3 DNA reads as TGCAGGGCCTATGGCTACACCTTC. The chain recombines TRBV20-1 with TRBJ1-2, with D hard to call. The length of the CDR3 is 8 residues. Germline assignment: CDR1 DFQATT and CDR2 SNEGSKA (reference sequence).

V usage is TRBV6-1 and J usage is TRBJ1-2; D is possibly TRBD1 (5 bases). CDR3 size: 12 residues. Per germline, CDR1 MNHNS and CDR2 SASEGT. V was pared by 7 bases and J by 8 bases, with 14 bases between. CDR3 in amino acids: CASNQGAEGYTF. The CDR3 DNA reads TGTGCCAGCAATCAAGGGGCAGAGGGCTACACCTTC.

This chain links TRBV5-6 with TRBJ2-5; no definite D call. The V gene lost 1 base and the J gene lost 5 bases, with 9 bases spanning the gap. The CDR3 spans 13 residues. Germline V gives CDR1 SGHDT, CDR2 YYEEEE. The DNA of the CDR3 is TGTGCCAGCAGCTTGTTTGGGTCGGAGACCCAGTACTTC. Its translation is CASSLFGSETQYF.

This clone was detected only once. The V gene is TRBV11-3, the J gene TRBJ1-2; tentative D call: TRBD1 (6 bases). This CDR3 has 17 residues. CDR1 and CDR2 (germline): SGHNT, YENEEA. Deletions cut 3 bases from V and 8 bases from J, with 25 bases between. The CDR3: CASSLGGGIRGSYGYTF. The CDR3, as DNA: TGTGCCAGCAGCTTGGGAGGAGGGATTAGGGGGAGTTACGGCTACACCTTC.

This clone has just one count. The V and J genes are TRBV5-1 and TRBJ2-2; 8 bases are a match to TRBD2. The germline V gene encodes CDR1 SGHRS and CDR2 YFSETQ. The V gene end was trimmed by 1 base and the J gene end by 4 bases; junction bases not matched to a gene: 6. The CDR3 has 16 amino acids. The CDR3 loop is CASSLTAGGITGELFF. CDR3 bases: TGCGCCAGCAGCTTGACTGCGGGGGGCATCACCGGGGAGCTGTTTTTT.

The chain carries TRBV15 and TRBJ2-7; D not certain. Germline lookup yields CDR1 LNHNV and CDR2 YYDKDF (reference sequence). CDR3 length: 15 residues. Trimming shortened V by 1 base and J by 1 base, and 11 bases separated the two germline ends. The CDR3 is CATSRVFGGSYEQYF. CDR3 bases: TGTGCCACCAGCAGAGTTTTCGGCGGATCCTACGAGCAGTACTTC.

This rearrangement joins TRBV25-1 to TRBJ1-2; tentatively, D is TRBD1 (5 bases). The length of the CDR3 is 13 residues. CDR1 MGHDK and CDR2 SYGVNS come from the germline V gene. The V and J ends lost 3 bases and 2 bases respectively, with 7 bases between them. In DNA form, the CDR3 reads TGTGCCAGCAGTGATGGGGCGAACTATGGCTACACCTTC. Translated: CASSDGANYGYTF.

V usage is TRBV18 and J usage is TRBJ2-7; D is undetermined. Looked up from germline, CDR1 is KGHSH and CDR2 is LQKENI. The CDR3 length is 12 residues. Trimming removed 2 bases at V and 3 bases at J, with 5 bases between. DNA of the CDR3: TGTGCCAGCTCACCAACTGACTACGAGCAGTACTTC. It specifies CASSPTDYEQYF.

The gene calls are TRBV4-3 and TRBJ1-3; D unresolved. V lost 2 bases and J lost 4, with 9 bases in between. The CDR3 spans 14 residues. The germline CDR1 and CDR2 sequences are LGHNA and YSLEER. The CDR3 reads CASSQSPGGNTIYF. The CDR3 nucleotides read TGCGCCAGCAGCCAATCCCCAGGAGGAAACACCATATATTTT.

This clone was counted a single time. CDR3 nucleotide sequence: TGTGCCATCAGTCCCTGGGACAGGGGGCCGGGCTACACCTTC. As protein: CAISPWDRGPGYTF. This chain links TRBV10-3 with TRBJ1-2; 12 nucleotides agree with TRBD1. In germline, CDR1 is ENHRY, CDR2 SYGVKD. The junction had 6 bases not matched to a gene; V was cut back by 5 bases and J by 8 bases. This CDR3 comprises 14 residues.

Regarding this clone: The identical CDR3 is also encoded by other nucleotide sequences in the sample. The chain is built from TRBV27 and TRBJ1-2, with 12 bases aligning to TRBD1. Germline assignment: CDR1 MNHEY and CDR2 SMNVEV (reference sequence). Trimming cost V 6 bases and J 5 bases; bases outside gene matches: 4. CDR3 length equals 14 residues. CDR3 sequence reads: CASRGTGGGYGYTF. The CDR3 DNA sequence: TGTGCCAGCAGGGGGACAGGGGGCGGGTATGGCTACACCTTC.

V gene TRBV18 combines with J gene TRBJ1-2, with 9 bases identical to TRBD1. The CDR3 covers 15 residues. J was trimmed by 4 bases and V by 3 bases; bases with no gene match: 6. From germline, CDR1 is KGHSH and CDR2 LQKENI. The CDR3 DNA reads TGTGCCAGCTCACCCTGGACAGGGGACTTCTATGGCTACACCTTC. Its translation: CASSPWTGDFYGYTF.

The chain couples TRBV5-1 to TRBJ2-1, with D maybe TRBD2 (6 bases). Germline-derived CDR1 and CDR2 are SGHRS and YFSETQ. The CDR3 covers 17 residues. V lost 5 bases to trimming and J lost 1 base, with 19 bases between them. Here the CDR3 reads CASRLQVAGISYNEQFF. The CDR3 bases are TGCGCCAGCAGGCTCCAAGTGGCGGGGATTTCCTACAATGAGCAGTTCTTC.